The 29 T cell receptor beta chains listed next were all sequenced from one sample in a study of control samples from healthy donors and cancer patients. Method: immunoSEQ multiplex PCR; TCRdb's copy keeps in-frame clones and lacks some. This table has 170,000 or so clones, approximately 92% appearing once. Source material: blood. The receptors shown here come from a man aged 30 to 39 in good health.

This chain connects TRBV28 to TRBJ1-2; TRBD1 agrees at 8 bases. V was clipped by 8 bases and J by 2 bases; unmatched bases: 1. This CDR3 has 12 amino acids. Per the germline V gene, CDR1 is MDHEN and CDR2 is SYDVKM. CDR3 residues: CASRDRNYGYTF. CDR3 nucleotide sequence: TGTGCCAGCCGGGACAGGAACTATGGCTACACCTTC.

The V and J genes are TRBV15 and TRBJ1-2; D perhaps matches TRBD1 (5 bases). With 0 bases removed from V and 1 base from J, the gap between germline ends came to 12 bases. Germline values: CDR1 LNHNV, CDR2 YYDKDF (reference sequence). The CDR3 has 16 amino acids. The CDR3 region is CATSRDSAGINYGYTF. The CDR3 DNA reads TGTGCCACCAGCAGAGATTCGGCAGGGATTAACTATGGCTACACCTTC. The full variable domain, its missing parts supplied by reference TRBV15 and TRBJ1-2, is DAMVIQNPRYQVTQFGKPVTLSCSQTLNHNVMYWYQQKSSQAPKLLFHYYDKDFNNEADTPDNFQSRRPNTSFCFLDIRSPGLGDTAMYLCATSRDSAGINYGYTFGSGTRLTVV.

The CDR3, as DNA: TGTGCCAGCTCACCATCAGTGGACACTGAAGCTTTCTTT. Residues: CASSPSVDTEAFF. The chain is built from TRBV18 and TRBJ1-1; D remains unclear. V lost 2 bases, J lost 3 bases, and 7 bases lay in between. The CDR3 totals 13 residues. Per germline, CDR1 KGHSH and CDR2 LQKENI.

The chain joins TRBV2 to TRBJ1-1; the D is unclear. V dropped 7 bases and J dropped 4 bases, with 13 bases sitting between them. CDR3 size: 13 residues. CDR1 is SNHLY and CDR2 is FYNNEI in the germline V gene. CDR3 amino acids: CASNSIRVTEAFF. The DNA for the CDR3 is TGTGCCAGCAATTCTATCCGAGTCACTGAAGCTTTCTTT.

A few counts support this clone. The rearrangement uses TRBV27 and TRBJ1-1; D ambiguous. The ends were cut back, 0 bases at V and 1 base at J, with 3 bases in the middle. The CDR3 length is 13 residues. Germline loops: CDR1 MNHEY, CDR2 SMNVEV (reference sequence). Here the CDR3 DNA reads TGTGCCAGCAGTTTATCGAGGAACACTGAAGCTTTCTTT. This sequence encodes CASSLSRNTEAFF.

V and J are TRBV7-9 and TRBJ1-5; no reliable D call. The CDR3 consists of 13 residues. The V gene's germline CDR1 is SEHNR and CDR2 FQNEAQ (reference sequence). Trimming pared 1 base from V and 5 bases from J, leaving 6 bases between. The CDR3 DNA is TGTGCCAGCAGCTTAGGGATTGATCAGCCCCAGCATTTT. Residues: CASSLGIDQPQHF.

The rearrangement joins TRBV7-9 to TRBJ2-4; no reliable D call. CDR3 size: 12 residues. The V gene's germline CDR1 is SEHNR and CDR2 FQNEAQ (reference sequence). V lost 6 bases, J lost 2 bases, and 5 bases lay in between. The CDR3 loop is CASSSPKNIQYF. The CDR3 DNA reads as TGTGCCAGCAGTAGTCCCAAAAACATTCAGTACTTC.

This chain uses TRBV7-2 with TRBJ2-7; D ambiguous. Germline loops: CDR1 SGHTA, CDR2 FQGNSA. V shed 5 bases and J shed 6 bases, with 8 bases lying between them. The CDR3 consists of 11 residues. The CDR3 DNA is TGTGCCAGCAGCCCCCGGAGCGAGCAGTACTTC. Amino acids: CASSPRSEQYF.

This sequence joins TRBV9 and TRBJ2-2; D is unclear. Germline V gives CDR1 SGDLS, CDR2 YYNGEE. The V end was cut by 3 bases, the J end by 4 bases, with 7 bases between. This CDR3 region has 13 residues. CDR3 loop: CASSATVTGELFF. DNA of the CDR3: TGTGCCAGCAGCGCCACAGTCACCGGGGAGCTGTTTTTT.

This clone was detected only once. The same CDR3 can be traced to other DNA sequences in this sample. V and J are TRBV6-2 or TRBV6-3 and TRBJ1-2; D ambiguous. The V end lost 5 bases, the J end lost 4 bases, and 11 bases lay between the germline ends. The CDR3 consists of 13 residues. CDR1 and CDR2 from the germline V gene are MNHEY and SVGEGT. CDR3 DNA sequence: TGTGCCAGCAGTCCCGATCGGGGCTATGGCTACACCTTC. It encodes CASSPDRGYGYTF.

The chain carries TRBV11-2 and TRBJ2-5, with D perhaps TRBD1 or TRBD2 (5 bases each). CDR3 length: 16 amino acids. Germline CDR1 reads SGHAT; CDR2 reads FQNNGV. The V end lost 5 bases, the J end lost 0 bases, and 16 bases lay between the germline ends. The CDR3 spells CASSTIQGPYQETQYF. CDR3 nucleotide sequence: TGTGCCAGCAGCACCATCCAGGGACCGTACCAAGAGACCCAGTACTTC.

J is TRBJ2-5 and V is TRBV3-1 (or the pseudogene TRBV3-2); a weak D match, TRBD2 (6 bases). Germline-derived CDR1 and CDR2 are LGHDT and YNNKEL (reference sequence). The length of the CDR3 is 15 residues. V lost 2 bases to trimming and J lost 4 bases, with 14 bases between them. The CDR3 loop is CASSQRGGRPETQYF. Here the CDR3 DNA reads TGTGCCAGCAGCCAACGAGGAGGGAGGCCAGAGACCCAGTACTTC.

V usage is TRBV9 and J usage is TRBJ2-5; D not resolved. Germline-derived CDR1 and CDR2 are SGDLS and YYNGEE. This CDR3 region has 15 residues. Between the trimmed V and J ends, which lost 2 bases and 5 bases, there was a span of 16 bases. The CDR3: CASSVNGDSWETQYF. CDR3 DNA: TGTGCCAGCAGCGTGAATGGCGATAGCTGGGAGACCCAGTACTTC.

V gene TRBV2 combines with J gene TRBJ1-2; perhaps TRBD1 as D (5 bases). This CDR3 region has 16 residues. V shed 5 bases and J shed 7 bases, with 23 bases lying between them. Germline-derived CDR1 and CDR2 are SNHLY and FYNNEI. This CDR3 reads CASSPQIYGTGGGYTF. DNA for the CDR3: TGTGCCAGCAGTCCACAAATTTACGGGACCGGGGGTGGCTACACCTTC. Full variable domain (outside the CDR3, taken from reference TRBV2 and TRBJ1-2): EPEVTQTPSHQVTQMGQEVILRCVPISNHLYFYWYRQILGQKVEFLVSFYNNEISEKSEIFDDQFSVERPDGSNFTLKIRSTKLEDSAMYFCASSPQIYGTGGGYTFGSGTRLTVV.

This sequence joins TRBV12-3 or TRBV12-4 and TRBJ2-2, with TRBD1 matching over 7 bases. The CDR3 contains 13 residues. Unmatched junction bases numbered 5, after V lost 6 bases and J lost 7 bases. The CDR3 DNA reads TGTGCCAGCAGCCGACAGGGAGTCGGGGAGCTGTTTTTT. Residues: CASSRQGVGELFF.

The chain couples TRBV4-1 to TRBJ2-7, with D perhaps given as TRBD1 or TRBD2 (5 bases each). The V end lost 3 bases, the J end lost 3 bases, and 12 bases lay between the germline ends. Germline CDR1 is MGHRA and CDR2 is YSYEKL. CDR3 length equals 14 residues. The CDR3 coding sequence is TGCGCCAGCAGCCAGTTGGGGGTAGACTACGAGCAGTACTTC. It is translated as CASSQLGVDYEQYF.

The rearrangement uses TRBV19 and TRBJ2-1; 14 nucleotides line up with TRBD2. The V segment lost 8 bases and the J segment 1 base; nucleotides outside the gene matches: 7. From germline, CDR1 is LNHDA and CDR2 SQIVND (reference sequence). This CDR3 is built from 17 residues. The CDR3: CASRRGTSGRSYNEQFF. CDR3 coding DNA: TGTGCCAGTCGACGGGGGACTAGCGGGAGATCCTACAATGAGCAGTTCTTC.

The chain uses TRBV27 and TRBJ2-7; 8 bases align to TRBD1. Germline V CDR1 and CDR2: MNHEY, SMNVEV (reference sequence). The J segment lost 4 bases and the V segment lost 2 bases, leaving 10 bases of the junction unmatched. The CDR3 spans 16 residues. In nucleotides, the CDR3 is TGTGCCAGCAGTTTACGGACAGGGAATATTAATTACGAGCAGTACTTC. It is translated as CASSLRTGNINYEQYF.

Concerning this clone itself: The identical CDR3 is also encoded by other nucleotide sequences in the sample. The chain couples TRBV30 to TRBJ1-4; no reliable D call. The CDR3 is made up of 14 amino acids. The V gene's germline CDR1 is GTSNPN and CDR2 SVGIG (reference sequence). Trimming left V 0 bases short and J 4 bases short, with 9 bases between. The CDR3 is CAWSVGRSNEKLFF. The CDR3 nucleotides read TGTGCCTGGAGTGTTGGGCGGAGTAATGAAAAACTGTTTTTT.

The count of this clone is one. The chain has TRBV3-1 (or the pseudogene TRBV3-2) and TRBJ2-5; D gene ambiguous. This CDR3 is built from 15 residues. From germline, CDR1 is LGHDT and CDR2 YNNKEL (reference sequence). V was cut by 8 bases and J by 0 bases, with 16 bases left in between. CDR3 DNA sequence: TGTGCCAGCTCCCCCGGCGATGCGTACCAAGAGACCCAGTACTTC. This translates into CASSPGDAYQETQYF.

This rearrangement joins TRBV28 to TRBJ1-2, with TRBD1 matching over 8 bases. Germline V gene sequence: CDR1 MDHEN, CDR2 SYDVKM. With 6 bases clipped from V and 2 bases from J, the junction kept 5 bases outside the gene matches. The CDR3 runs 14 residues. CDR3 region: CASRSNRGNYGYTF. The CDR3 DNA reads as TGTGCCAGCAGGTCCAACAGGGGGAACTATGGCTACACCTTC.

This clone was recorded only once. The chain recombines TRBV18 with TRBJ1-4, with D possibly TRBD1 on 6 matching bases. Trimming removed 5 bases from V and 2 bases from J, with 12 bases in between. CDR3 length: 15 amino acids. The V gene's germline CDR1 is KGHSH and CDR2 LQKENI. The CDR3 region is CASSSQGPTNEKLFF. The CDR3 nucleotides are TGTGCCAGCTCATCACAGGGCCCCACTAATGAAAAACTGTTTTTT.

This clone was counted a single time. The DNA of the CDR3 is TGTGCCAGCAGTTTGTGGGGTATAGAGACCCAGTACTTC. Translation gives CASSLWGIETQYF. This chain uses TRBV12-3 or TRBV12-4 with TRBJ2-5; D call uncertain. The CDR3 has 13 residues. With 3 bases removed from V and 4 bases from J, the gap between germline ends came to 9 bases.

V usage is TRBV7-2 and J usage is TRBJ2-2; the D call may be TRBD1 or TRBD2 (5 bases each). The germline gives CDR1 SGHTA, CDR2 FQGNSA. The V end lost 3 bases, the J end lost 3 bases, and 11 bases lay between the germline ends. CDR3 length: 15 amino acids. The CDR3 sequence: CASSLGPSYTGELFF. The DNA for the CDR3 is TGTGCCAGCAGCTTGGGACCCTCGTACACCGGGGAGCTGTTTTTT.

The chain joins TRBV10-3 to TRBJ1-1; maybe TRBD1 (6 bases). Germline V gene data show CDR1 as ENHRY and CDR2 as SYGVKD. Trimming left V 3 bases short and J 3 bases short, with 11 bases between. The CDR3 spans 14 residues. CDR3 residues: CAISDRGRDTEAFF. CDR3 bases: TGTGCCATCAGTGACCGGGGGCGGGACACTGAAGCTTTCTTT.

This rearrangement joins TRBV7-6 to TRBJ2-1; D is perhaps TRBD1 or TRBD2 (5 bases each). V was cut by 1 base and J by 9 bases, with 10 bases left in between. Germline V gene lookup returns CDR1 SGHVS and CDR2 FNYEAQ. There are 13 residues in the CDR3. The CDR3 region has the DNA TGTGCCAGCAGCTTAGGAGGGGTACCTGAGCAGTTCTTC. This translates into CASSLGGVPEQFF.

This sequence joins TRBV7-9 and TRBJ2-2, with a weak D call TRBD1 (6 bases). The germline CDR1 and CDR2 sequences are SEHNR and FQNEAQ (reference sequence). V was cut by 5 bases and J by 7 bases, with 14 bases left in between. This CDR3 contains 14 residues. The CDR3 region has the DNA TGTGCCAGCAGCCCCCCAGGGGTTGGCGGGGAGCTGTTTTTT. Translation gives CASSPPGVGGELFF.

The chain employs TRBV9 and TRBJ1-2, with D possibly being TRBD1 (6 bases). Trimming took off 4 bases at V and 4 bases at J, with 14 bases between the two ends. The CDR3 consists of 14 residues. CDR1 and CDR2 from the germline V gene are SGDLS and YYNGEE. CDR3: CASSPSGGSYGYTF. The DNA for the CDR3 is TGTGCCAGCAGCCCTTCGGGGGGCTCCTATGGCTACACCTTC.

V is TRBV27 and J is TRBJ2-7; D might be TRBD2 (6 bases). CDR1 is MNHEY, CDR2 SMNVEV, per germline (reference sequence). The germline V and J ends were trimmed by 6 bases and 4 bases, with 16 bases remaining between them. The CDR3 sequence is 14 residues long. CDR3 amino acids: CASRAGLGIYEQYF. The DNA for the CDR3 is TGTGCCAGCAGGGCGGGACTGGGGATTTACGAGCAGTACTTC.